A selection of T cell receptor beta chains follows, all from one sample in a study of breast tumors, draining lymph nodes, adjacent tissues. TCRdb reprocessed the multiplex PCR reads with MiXCR, giving one entry per CDR3 protein. Here the sample spans over 100,000 distinct CDR3 sequences, approximately 20% being singletons. What was sequenced was axillary lymph node tissue. The origin of the receptors is a female donor with breast cancer. Some clones in this sample may be carry-over from other donors' samples. Both conserved end residues are part of each CDR3. The D gene is left open where the match is weak. Rows give clone size only sometimes, using once, few, many, or a class for an expanded clone.

CDR3 length: 16
D gene: TRBD2
J gene: TRBJ2-3
V gene: TRBV12-5
clone size: many
CDR3 DNA: TGTGCTAGTGGTTTTGAGGCGGGAGGGCCGGCAGATACGCAGTATTTT
CDR3 protein: CASGFEAGGPADTQYF

CDR3 length: 14
D gene: .
J gene: TRBJ1-3
V gene: TRBV7-2
clone size: many
CDR3 DNA: TGTGCCAGCAGCTTAGGGACTGTAGGAAACACCATATATTTT
CDR3 protein: CASSLGTVGNTIYF

CDR3 length: 13
D gene: .
J gene: TRBJ2-6
V gene: TRBV29-1
clone size: many
CDR3 DNA: TGCAGCGTTGCTCGCTCTGGGGCCAACGTCCTGACTTTC
CDR3 protein: CSVARSGANVLTF

CDR3 length: 15
D gene: TRBD1
J gene: TRBJ2-7
V gene: TRBV19
clone size: many
CDR3 DNA: TGTGCCAGTAGTATAGGGGGACAGGGGACCTACGAGCAGTACTTC
CDR3 protein: CASSIGGQGTYEQYF

CDR3 length: 16
D gene: TRBD2
J gene: TRBJ2-7
V gene: TRBV4-1
clone size: many
CDR3 DNA: TGCGCCAGCAGCCAATCCTCCCTAGCGGGAGGGTACGAGCAGTACTTC
CDR3 protein: CASSQSSLAGGYEQYF

CDR3 length: 18
D gene: TRBD2
J gene: TRBJ2-6
V gene: TRBV20-1
clone size: many
CDR3 DNA: TGCAGTGCTAGAGATCGGGCTAGCGGGAGCTCTGGGGCCAACGTCCTGACTTTC
CDR3 protein: CSARDRASGSSGANVLTF

CDR3 length: 16
D gene: TRBD1
J gene: TRBJ1-2
V gene: TRBV28
clone size: few
CDR3 DNA: TGTGCCAGCAGTTCCACGGGACAGCCTTCTAGCTATGGCTACACCTTC
CDR3 protein: CASSSTGQPSSYGYTF

CDR3 length: 14
D gene: TRBD2
J gene: TRBJ2-3
V gene: TRBV9
clone size: many
CDR3 DNA: TGTGCCAGCAACCGAGGCGGGAGTACAGATACGCAGTATTTT
CDR3 protein: CASNRGGSTDTQYF

CDR3 length: 16
D gene: .
J gene: TRBJ2-2
V gene: TRBV5-1
clone size: many
CDR3 DNA: TGCGCCAGCAGCTCGCAGGGGCTGTTGACCGGCGGGGAGCTGTTTTTT
CDR3 protein: CASSSQGLLTGGELFF

CDR3 length: 15
D gene: .
J gene: TRBJ2-1
V gene: TRBV4-1
clone size: .
CDR3 DNA: TGCGCCAGCAGCCAGGAGGTACTTACCTCCAATGAGCAGTTCTTC
CDR3 protein: CASSQEVLTSNEQFF

CDR3 length: 13
D gene: .
J gene: TRBJ2-5
V gene: TRBV29-1
clone size: many
CDR3 DNA: TGCAACCCAGTAGGGACGTCGCAAGAGACCCAGTACTTC
CDR3 protein: CNPVGTSQETQYF

CDR3 length: 14
D gene: .
J gene: TRBJ2-1
V gene: TRBV4-2
clone size: many
CDR3 DNA: TGTGCCAGCAGCCAAGAGGGGAATTACAATGAGCAGTTCTTC
CDR3 protein: CASSQEGNYNEQFF

CDR3 length: 14
D gene: .
J gene: TRBJ1-4
V gene: TRBV7-9
clone size: .
CDR3 DNA: TGTGCCAGCAGCTTCGGAGGCGGGAATGAAAAACTGTTTTTT
CDR3 protein: CASSFGGGNEKLFF

CDR3 length: 14
D gene: TRBD2
J gene: TRBJ2-5
V gene: TRBV4-1
clone size: many
CDR3 DNA: TGCGCCAGCAGCCAAGAGGGAGGGTTCGAGACCCAGTACTTC
CDR3 protein: CASSQEGGFETQYF

CDR3 length: 15
D gene: TRBD2
J gene: TRBJ2-5
V gene: TRBV7-2
clone size: many
CDR3 DNA: TGTGCCAGCAGCTTATTAGCGGGAGTCGGGGAGACCCAGTACTTC
CDR3 protein: CASSLLAGVGETQYF

CDR3 length: 13
D gene: .
J gene: TRBJ1-2
V gene: TRBV20-1
clone size: many
CDR3 DNA: TGCAGTGCTGGCAGACAGACTAACTATGGCTACACCTTC
CDR3 protein: CSAGRQTNYGYTF

CDR3 length: 12
D gene: .
J gene: TRBJ2-7
V gene: TRBV6-1
clone size: many
CDR3 DNA: TGTGCCAGCAGTTGGCGGAACTACGAGCAGTACTTC
CDR3 protein: CASSWRNYEQYF

CDR3 length: 16
D gene: .
J gene: TRBJ2-5
V gene: TRBV9
clone size: .
CDR3 DNA: TGTGCCAGCAGCGTAGATGGTAGCGACCTAAAAGAGACCCAGTACTTC
CDR3 protein: CASSVDGSDLKETQYF

CDR3 length: 18
D gene: TRBD2
J gene: TRBJ2-1
V gene: TRBV3-1
clone size: .
CDR3 DNA: TGTGCCAGCAGCCTCCTGGGACTAGCGGGAGGGTCCTACAATGAGCAGTTCTTC
CDR3 protein: CASSLLGLAGGSYNEQFF

CDR3 length: 16
D gene: TRBD2
J gene: TRBJ2-5
V gene: TRBV27
clone size: few
CDR3 DNA: TGTGCCAGCAGTTTAAATGGGCTAGCGGGGTCAGAGACCCAGTACTTC
CDR3 protein: CASSLNGLAGSETQYF

CDR3 length: 12
D gene: .
J gene: TRBJ2-2
V gene: TRBV6-4
clone size: .
CDR3 DNA: TGTGCCACCACCTCATACACCGGGGAGCTGTTTTTT
CDR3 protein: CATTSYTGELFF

CDR3 length: 12
D gene: TRBD1
J gene: TRBJ1-4
V gene: TRBV28
clone size: few
CDR3 DNA: TGTGCCAGTGACAGGGATGGGGAAAAACTGTTTTTT
CDR3 protein: CASDRDGEKLFF

CDR3 length: 14
D gene: TRBD2
J gene: TRBJ2-2
V gene: TRBV19
clone size: many
CDR3 DNA: TGTGCCAGTAGACTAGCGGGAGGTACCGGGGAGCTGTTTTTT
CDR3 protein: CASRLAGGTGELFF

CDR3 length: 17
D gene: .
J gene: TRBJ2-2
V gene: TRBV6-9
clone size: many
CDR3 DNA: TGTGCCAGCAGGGGGACCGGGGACGACCCGAACACCGGGGAGCTGTTTTTT
CDR3 protein: CASRGTGDDPNTGELFF

CDR3 length: 14
D gene: .
J gene: TRBJ1-3
V gene: TRBV30
clone size: .
CDR3 DNA: TGTGCCTGGATATTAAAGGGATCTGGAAACACCATATATTTT
CDR3 protein: CAWILKGSGNTIYF

CDR3 length: 14
D gene: .
J gene: TRBJ1-1
V gene: TRBV25-1
clone size: once
CDR3 DNA: TGTGCCAGCAGTGAACCCGGGACCCACACTGAAGCTTTCTTT
CDR3 protein: CASSEPGTHTEAFF